The rows below give T cell receptor beta chains drawn from one sample of a study of blood T cells in healthy people across ages. TCRdb called the 5' RACE reads again in MiXCR, with one record for every CDR3 protein. This table holds approximately 780,000 distinct CDR3 sequences, roughly 25% found once. The sample was also linked to a second study, of T cells of mothers and their children.

Input material: blood. The receptors originated from a boy aged 10-17 years in good health. Each CDR3 is given with its conserved first and last residue. The order of the fields is J gene, V gene, clone size, D gene, CDR3 protein, CDR3 DNA. A D gene is named only where the DNA matches it firmly. Some rows have no size entry. The others give once, few or many, or a class for an expanded clone.

>TRBJ1-4|TRBV20-1|many|.
CSAVEEPNEKLFF
TGCAGTGCTGTAGAGGAGCCAAATGAAAAACTGTTTTTT
>TRBJ2-1|TRBV29-1|few|.
CSVVPLNNEQFF
TGCAGCGTTGTACCTCTTAACAATGAGCAGTTCTTC
>TRBJ2-7|TRBV13|once|TRBD2
CASSLWLAGGVEQYF
TGTGCCAGCAGCTTGTGGCTAGCGGGGGGAGTGGAGCAGTACTTC
>TRBJ1-5|TRBV27|.|.
CASSRRGQFQHF
TGTGCCAGCAGCCGACGGGGCCAGTTCCAGCATTTT
>TRBJ2-7|TRBV5-1|.|.
CASSGGTRYYEQCF
TGCGCCAGCAGCGGGGGTACTAGGTACTACGAGCAGTGCTTC
>TRBJ1-3|TRBV3-1|.|TRBD1
CASSPDRVGNTIYF
TGTGCCAGCAGCCCGGACAGGGTAGGAAACACCATATATTTT
>TRBJ1-4|TRBV18|.|.
CASSAGSPATNEKLFF
TGTGCCAGCTCAGCAGGGAGCCCTGCAACTAATGAAAAACTGTTTTTT
>TRBJ2-3|TRBV3-1|.|TRBD2
CASSQDRGLARNTDTQYF
TGTGCCAGCAGCCAAGATCGCGGACTAGCGCGCAACACAGATACGCAGTATTTT
>TRBJ2-2|TRBV5-1|.|.
CASSAAAGGFTGELFF
TGCGCCAGCAGCGCGGCGGCCGGGGGCTTCACCGGGGAGCTGTTTTTT
>TRBJ1-2|TRBV28|.|.
CASIRPDGSSYGYTF
TGTGCCAGCATCCGCCCTGACGGTTCCTCCTATGGCTACACCTTC
>TRBJ2-5|TRBV24-1|.|.
CATSDSRAGETQYF
TGTGCCACCAGTGATTCCAGGGCCGGAGAGACCCAGTACTTC
>TRBJ1-1|TRBV4-1|.|.
CASSQGCSGITEAFF
TGCGCCAGCAGCCAAGGGTGCTCAGGGATAACTGAAGCTTTCTTT
>TRBJ2-1|TRBV12-3/TRBV12-4|.|.
CASRLSLLGAYYEQFF
TGTGCCAGCAGACTTAGTCTTTTGGGGGCCTACTATGAGCAGTTCTTC
>TRBJ1-1|TRBV10-3|.|TRBD1
CAISGTGKAFF
TGTGCCATCAGTGGGACAGGTAAAGCTTTCTTT
>TRBJ2-4|TRBV5-5|.|.
CASSDKDMFRQNIQYF
TGTGCCAGCAGCGACAAAGACATGTTTCGCCAAAACATTCAGTACTTC
>TRBJ2-5|TRBV13|.|TRBD1
CASSRRQGKETQYF
TGTGCCAGCAGCCGTAGACAGGGGAAAGAGACCCAGTACTTC
>TRBJ2-5|TRBV28|.|TRBD2
CASSPGTSGGEETQYF
TGTGCCAGCAGTCCCGGGACTAGCGGGGGTGAAGAGACCCAGTACTTC
>TRBJ2-7|TRBV12-3/TRBV12-4|.|.
CASTNGPTYEQYF
TGTGCCAGCACGAACGGACCGACCTACGAGCAGTACTTC
>TRBJ1-2|TRBV9|.|.
CASSVETGRYGYTF
TGTGCCAGCAGCGTAGAGACAGGTCGCTATGGCTACACCTTC
>TRBJ2-7|TRBV2|.|.
CASSEALLSYEQYF
TGTGCCAGCAGTGAAGCGCTCCTCTCCTACGAGCAGTACTTC
>TRBJ2-3|TRBV12-3/TRBV12-4|.|TRBD2
CASSNPGGLAGADTQYF
TGTGCCAGCAGTAACCCTGGGGGACTAGCCGGAGCAGATACGCAGTATTTT
>TRBJ2-2|TRBV29-1|.|TRBD1
CSSGTGDTGELFF
TGCAGCTCCGGGACAGGGGACACCGGGGAGCTGTTTTTT
>TRBJ1-2|TRBV15|.|TRBD1
CATSQDRAPIYGYTF
TGTGCCACCAGCCAGGACAGGGCACCGATTTATGGCTACACCTTC
>TRBJ2-5|TRBV18|.|.
CASSPPRTLGIWTQYF
TGTGCCAGCTCACCACCGAGAACCCTGGGTATTTGGACCCAGTACTTC
>TRBJ1-1|TRBV20-1|once|.
CSARDPRYDMNTEAFF
TGCAGTGCTAGAGATCCTCGCTACGACATGAACACTGAAGCTTTCTTT
>TRBJ2-5|TRBV24-1|once|.
CATSPRRFQETQYF
TGTGCCACCAGTCCCCGTCGATTTCAAGAGACCCAGTACTTC
>TRBJ1-1|TRBV29-1|once|.
CSVEGRLADTEAFF
TGCAGCGTTGAAGGTCGTTTGGCGGACACTGAAGCTTTCTTT
>TRBJ1-1|TRBV10-3|few|TRBD1
CAISDDRGGTEAFF
TGTGCCATCAGTGACGACAGGGGAGGAACTGAAGCTTTCTTT
>TRBJ2-2|TRBV29-1|few|TRBD2
CSVETLAGGNTGELFF
TGCAGCGTGGAGACTCTAGCGGGGGGGAACACCGGGGAGCTGTTTTTT
>TRBJ2-2|TRBV5-1|few|.
CASSFYGELFF
TGCGCCAGCAGCTTCTACGGGGAGCTGTTTTTT
>TRBJ1-3|TRBV3-1|few|TRBD1
CASSRRSTGGNGNTIYF
TGTGCCAGCAGCCGCAGATCCACAGGGGGCAATGGAAACACCATATATTTT
>TRBJ2-7|TRBV7-9|.|.
CASSYSPGPTAYEQYF
TGTGCCAGCAGCTATAGTCCAGGGCCCACTGCCTACGAGCAGTACTTC
>TRBJ2-7|TRBV12-3/TRBV12-4|few|.
CASSSLGGEQYF
TGTGCCAGCAGCTCGCTGGGTGGCGAGCAGTACTTC
>TRBJ2-5|TRBV10-1|few|TRBD2
CASSSGGPEETQYF
TGCGCCAGCAGTAGCGGGGGACCCGAAGAGACCCAGTACTTC
>TRBJ1-2|TRBV20-1|.|.
CSAEQGVVGYTF
TGCAGTGCGGAACAGGGAGTAGTAGGCTACACCTTC
>TRBJ2-7|TRBV14|.|TRBD1
CASSRTGGEAYEQYF
TGTGCCAGCAGCCGAACAGGGGGAGAGGCCTACGAGCAGTACTTC
>TRBJ2-5|TRBV24-1|few|TRBD2
CATSGPGLAGSQETQYF
TGTGCCACCAGTGGCCCGGGACTAGCGGGATCTCAAGAGACCCAGTACTTC
>TRBJ2-1|TRBV20-1|few|.
CSARVSSFYNEQFF
TGCAGTGCTAGAGTTTCCAGCTTTTACAATGAGCAGTTCTTC
>TRBJ2-3|TRBV20-1|.|TRBD2
CSAFGTSGGITDTQYF
TGCAGTGCTTTCGGGACTAGCGGGGGGATCACAGATACGCAGTATTTT
>TRBJ2-6|TRBV5-1|few|.
CASTSSAANVLTF
TGCGCCAGCACCTCCTCTGCTGCCAACGTCCTGACTTTC
>TRBJ2-1|TRBV9|few|.
CASSAPNSPPRSNEQFF
TGTGCCAGCAGCGCCCCGAACAGTCCCCCGAGGTCCAATGAGCAGTTCTTC
>TRBJ2-2|TRBV5-1|.|TRBD1
CASSLWDRGNTGELFF
TGCGCCAGCAGCTTATGGGACAGGGGGAACACCGGGGAGCTGTTTTTT
>TRBJ2-4|TRBV29-1|few|TRBD2
CSVEELAGGPSKNIQYF
TGCAGCGTTGAAGAATTAGCGGGGGGGCCTAGCAAAAACATTCAGTACTTC
>TRBJ2-6|TRBV6-6|few|.
CAGAPGRANVLTF
TGTGCCGGGGCCCCCGGGAGAGCCAACGTCCTGACTTTC
>TRBJ2-5|TRBV20-1|many|TRBD1
CSARKTGGETQYF
TGCAGTGCTAGAAAAACAGGGGGGGAGACCCAGTACTTC
>TRBJ2-2|TRBV29-1|.|.
CSVAEPVPNTGELFF
TGCAGCGTCGCAGAACCGGTCCCGAACACCGGGGAGCTGTTTTTT
>TRBJ1-2|TRBV5-1|.|TRBD1
CASSSMTGLSDGYTF
TGCGCCAGCAGCTCGATGACAGGGCTCAGTGATGGCTACACCTTC
>TRBJ2-2|TRBV6-7|few|.
CASRVATGELFF
TGTGCCAGCAGGGTAGCCACCGGGGAGCTGTTTTTT
>TRBJ2-5|TRBV27|many|.
CASSYGAKTQYF
TGTGCCAGCAGTTACGGGGCAAAGACCCAGTACTTC
>TRBJ2-5|TRBV20-1|.|.
CSADGGGSETQYF
TGCAGTGCTGACGGAGGAGGGTCAGAGACCCAGTACTTC
>TRBJ1-2|TRBV6-4|few|.
CASSESASYGYTF
TGTGCCAGCAGTGAGTCAGCCTCCTATGGCTACACCTTC
>TRBJ1-1|TRBV20-1|.|.
CSARTDMNTEAFF
TGCAGTGCTAGGACAGACATGAACACTGAAGCTTTCTTT
>TRBJ2-4|TRBV12-3/TRBV12-4|few|TRBD2
CASSLAGGLKNIQYF
TGTGCCAGCAGTTTGGCGGGGGGACTCAAAAACATTCAGTACTTC
>TRBJ2-5|TRBV6-2/TRBV6-3|few|.
CASSYGTLETQYF
TGTGCCAGCAGTTACGGCACTTTGGAGACCCAGTACTTC
>TRBJ1-2|TRBV24-1|.|TRBD1
CATSDSGIRGNYGYTF
TGTGCCACCAGTGACTCGGGAATCAGGGGGAACTATGGCTACACCTTC
>TRBJ2-7|TRBV20-1|.|TRBD1
CSARVPGTGPYEQYF
TGCAGTGCTAGGGTTCCTGGGACAGGCCCCTACGAGCAGTACTTC
>TRBJ2-7|TRBV25-1|.|.
CASSEYSGDLRSYEQYF
TGTGCCAGCAGTGAATATAGTGGGGACCTCCGCTCCTACGAGCAGTACTTC
>TRBJ2-5|TRBV3-1|few|.
CASSKASGLSETQYF
TGTGCCAGCAGCAAAGCGTCGGGGCTATCAGAGACCCAGTACTTC
>TRBJ2-5|TRBV6-2/TRBV6-3|.|TRBD2
CASSYYGTTQETQYF
TGTGCCAGCAGTTATTACGGGACTACCCAAGAGACCCAGTACTTC
>TRBJ1-5|TRBV12-3/TRBV12-4|.|TRBD1
CASSAPGTGGFQPQHF
TGTGCCAGCAGTGCCCCCGGGACAGGGGGCTTTCAGCCCCAGCATTTT